This T cell receptor beta chain appears in the sequencing data of a study of blood T cell repertoires in COVID-19. The study recruited people aged roughly 18 to 100 years across about two dozen US areas. Donors were grouped by their self-reported clinical history. Symptom resolution, clearance, or two negative PCRs marked donors in Cohort 3 as recovered. TCRdb's copy holds only in-frame clones and misses some; the assay was immunoSEQ multiplex PCR. The profile shows about 200,000 clones, 82% of them singletons. This CDR3 comprises 14 residues. V was cut by 5 bases and J by 0 bases, with 10 bases left in between. In germline, CDR1 is SNHLY, CDR2 FYNNEI.

The sequencing sample was made of PBMCs or T cells enriched from blood (not recorded which). This TCR was sampled from a man aged 40-50 years who had recovered from COVID-19. This chain joins TRBV2 and TRBJ1-1; D may be TRBD1 (5 bases). CDR3 sequence reads: CASSWGRMNTEAFF. The CDR3, as DNA: TGTGCCAGCAGTTGGGGCCGAATGAACACTGAAGCTTTCTTT.